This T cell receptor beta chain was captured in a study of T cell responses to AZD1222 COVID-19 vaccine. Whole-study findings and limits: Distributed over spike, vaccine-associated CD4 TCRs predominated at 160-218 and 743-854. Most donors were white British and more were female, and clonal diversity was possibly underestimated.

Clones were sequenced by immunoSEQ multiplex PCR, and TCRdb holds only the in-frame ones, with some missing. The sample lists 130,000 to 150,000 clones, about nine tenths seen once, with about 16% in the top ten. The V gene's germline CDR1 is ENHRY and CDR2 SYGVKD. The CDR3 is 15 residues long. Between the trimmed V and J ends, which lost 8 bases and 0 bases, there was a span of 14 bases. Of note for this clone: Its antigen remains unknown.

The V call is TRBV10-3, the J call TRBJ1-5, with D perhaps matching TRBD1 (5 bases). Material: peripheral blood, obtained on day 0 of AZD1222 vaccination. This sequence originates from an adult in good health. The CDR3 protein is CAISTVGGSNQPQHF. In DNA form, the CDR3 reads TGTGCCATCTCCACGGTGGGGGGTAGCAATCAGCCCCAGCATTTT.